This TCR beta chain was retrieved from a study of blood T cells in healthy people across ages. Study-level results: Researchers deemed the diversity estimates from one million T cells underestimates.

This clonotype has a handful of counts. Its antigen remains unidentified. The CDR3 runs 14 residues. The germline V gene encodes CDR1 LGHNT and CDR2 FRNRAP. V lost 3 bases and J 5 bases, leaving 13 bases between the germline ends. A J-beta primer mix and a sample-barcoded 5' primer were used in a second PCR of roughly 6 to 12 cycles. A single record per CDR3 protein comes from TCRdb applying MiXCR to the 5' RACE reads. Of hundreds of thousands of distinct CDR3 sequences listed, over 20% are singletons. The V gene is TRBV12-5, the J gene TRBJ1-1; D is ambiguous. This TCR came from a man aged 70 or older in good health. Specimen: blood. Written as DNA, the CDR3 is TGTGCTAGTGGTTTTGGGGAATCGAGAACTGAAGCTTTCTTT. Its protein is CASGFGESRTEAFF.